A single sample is the source of the 30 T cell receptor beta chains below, sequenced in a study of blood T cell repertoires in COVID-19. Clones were read by immunoSEQ multiplex PCR, and TCRdb kept only the in-frame ones, dropping some. In the table there are a few hundred thousand clones, 70% to 90% of which are singletons. The material sequenced was PBMCs or T cells enriched from blood (not recorded which). The origin of the receptors is a woman aged 60-75 years who had recovered from COVID-19.

This clone was seen once. The V call is TRBV6-2 or TRBV6-3, the J call TRBJ2-7, with TRBD1 matching 8 bases. The CDR3 has 19 amino acids. CDR1 is MNHEY and CDR2 is SVGEGT in the germline V gene. Germline trimming cut 3 bases from V and 4 bases from J; bases unmatched to any gene: 20. The CDR3 reads CASSYGGQGSASALYEQYV. DNA of the CDR3: TGTGCCAGCAGTTATGGCGGACAGGGATCGGCATCGGCACTTTACGAGCAGTACGTC.

V usage is TRBV9 and J usage is TRBJ1-2; 9 bases map to TRBD1. CDR1 is SGDLS, CDR2 YYNGEE, per germline. V lost 4 bases and J lost 3; bases outside the gene matches: 10. CDR3 size: 16 residues. CDR3 in amino acids: CASSTQGQGYDYGYTF. CDR3 in DNA: TGTGCCAGCAGCACTCAGGGACAGGGATATGACTATGGCTACACCTTC.

The chain has TRBV2 and TRBJ1-1, with 8 bases lining up with TRBD1. V lost 5 bases, J lost 2 bases, and 10 bases stayed unmatched. Germline assignment: CDR1 SNHLY and CDR2 FYNNEI. The CDR3 sequence is 16 residues long. CDR3 coding DNA: TGTGCCAGCAGTCCCAACCCGACAGGGGTAAACACTGAAGCTTTCTTT. Protein sequence: CASSPNPTGVNTEAFF.

The rearrangement links TRBV7-2 to TRBJ1-5; the match to TRBD1 covers 9 bases. The CDR3 is 17 amino acids. Per germline, CDR1 SGHTA and CDR2 FQGNSA. V lost 4 bases to trimming and J lost 2 bases; unmatched junction nucleotides: 9. The CDR3: CASSSPLRTGGNQPQHF. CDR3 sequence (DNA): TGTGCCAGCAGCTCCCCTTTGAGGACAGGGGGCAATCAGCCCCAGCATTTT.

The chain is built from TRBV3-1 (or the pseudogene TRBV3-2) and TRBJ2-4; TRBD2 matches 8 bases. J lost 9 bases, V lost 4 bases, and 5 bases had no gene match. The CDR3 consists of 13 residues. Germline values: CDR1 LGHDT, CDR2 YNNKEL (reference sequence). The CDR3 is CASSRSREGIQYF. For the CDR3, the DNA is TGTGCCAGCAGCCGCAGCCGGGAGGGCATTCAGTACTTC.

The chain is built from TRBV11-3 and TRBJ2-3; 9 nucleotides agree with TRBD1. Germline loops: CDR1 SGHNT, CDR2 YENEEA. The V and J ends lost 3 bases and 6 bases, in that order; junction bases with no gene match: 16. The CDR3 has 18 amino acids. CDR3 DNA sequence: TGTGCCAGCAGCTTCAACGGGGGGACAGGGCCCCCGGTGGATACGCAGTATTTT. Encoded protein: CASSFNGGTGPPVDTQYF.

This sequence joins TRBV30 and TRBJ2-1; 11 bases fit TRBD2. V lost 5 bases, J lost 5 bases, and 11 bases stayed unmatched. CDR1 and CDR2 from the germline V gene are GTSNPN and SVGIG (reference sequence). The CDR3 consists of 16 residues. The CDR3 sequence: CAWETPSGGHHNEQFF. CDR3 sequence (DNA): TGTGCCTGGGAGACCCCTAGCGGGGGGCATCACAATGAGCAGTTCTTC. Full variable domain (remainder filled in from reference TRBV30 and TRBJ2-1): SQTIHQWPATLVQPVGSPLSLECTVEGTSNPNLYWYRQAAGRGLQLLFYSVGIGQISSEVPQNLSASRPQDRQFILSSKKLLLSDSGFYLCAWETPSGGHHNEQFFGPGTRLTVL.

CDR3 sequence reads: CAMQGDYGYTF. The CDR3 DNA follows: TGTGCCATGCAGGGGGACTATGGCTACACCTTC. The V call is TRBV10-3, the J call TRBJ1-2; the match to TRBD1 covers 7 bases. The CDR3 consists of 11 residues. From germline, CDR1 is ENHRY and CDR2 SYGVKD. With 9 bases clipped from V and 3 bases from J, the junction kept 1 base outside the gene matches.

This chain joins TRBV2 and TRBJ1-2; 8 bases are shared with TRBD1. Per germline, CDR1 SNHLY and CDR2 FYNNEI. V was clipped by 5 bases and J by 3 bases; unmatched bases: 2. This CDR3 contains 13 residues. CDR3 in amino acids: CASSLDRDYGYTF. As DNA, the CDR3 is TGTGCCAGCAGTCTGGACAGGGACTATGGCTACACCTTC.

The V call is TRBV4-1, the J call TRBJ1-3; D ambiguous. CDR3 length equals 16 residues. Trimming took off 0 bases at V and 0 bases at J, with 9 bases between the two ends. Germline V CDR1 and CDR2: MGHRA, YSYEKL. The CDR3 protein is CASSQEGGISGNTIYF. In nucleotides, the CDR3 is TGCGCCAGCAGCCAAGAGGGCGGGATCTCTGGAAACACCATATATTTT.

V is TRBV29-1 and J is TRBJ1-2, with a weak D call TRBD1 (6 bases). This CDR3 is built from 12 residues. V lost 8 bases, J lost 1 base, and 11 bases lay in between. Germline values: CDR1 SQVTM, CDR2 ANQGSEA. CDR3 amino acids: CSSYRDNYGYTF. CDR3 DNA sequence: TGCAGCTCGTACAGGGATAACTATGGCTACACCTTC.

V usage is TRBV2 and J usage is TRBJ2-7, with 9 positions matching TRBD1. Trimming removed 2 bases from V and 7 bases from J; junction bases left unmatched: 12. The CDR3 runs 16 residues. Germline CDR1 is SNHLY and CDR2 is FYNNEI. The CDR3 loop reads CASSELGQGFSGEQYF. The CDR3 DNA is TGTGCCAGCAGTGAACTTGGACAGGGGTTCTCGGGGGAGCAGTACTTC.

This clone is a singleton in its sample. The CDR3 DNA reads TGTGCCAGCAGTGTACTGGGGACAGGTGGATCCTACAATGAGCAGTTCTTC. Its translation is CASSVLGTGGSYNEQFF. This chain joins TRBV2 and TRBJ2-1; TRBD1 agrees at 8 bases. The germline CDR1 and CDR2 sequences are SNHLY and FYNNEI. The CDR3 has 17 amino acids. Trimming at V came to 4 bases and at J to 1 base, leaving 9 bases not matched to a gene.

CDR3 sequence reads: CASSLGLAGGNTGELFF. CDR3 coding DNA: TGTGCCAGCAGCTTAGGTCTAGCGGGAGGCAACACCGGGGAGCTGTTTTTT. The chain employs TRBV13 and TRBJ2-2; 11 bases are a match to TRBD2. Per germline, CDR1 PRHDT and CDR2 FYEKMQ (reference sequence). V lost 0 bases to trimming and J lost 2 bases; unmatched junction nucleotides: 2. This CDR3 has 17 amino acids.

V is TRBV10-3 and J is TRBJ2-1; the D is unclear. V lost 5 bases to trimming and J lost 7 bases, with 12 bases between them. The CDR3 covers 13 residues. Germline CDR1 and CDR2: ENHRY and SYGVKD. CDR3 nucleotides: TGTGCCATCAGTCTCAGGCTTAGGAATGAGCAGTTCTTC. Its protein product is CAISLRLRNEQFF.

The rearrangement links TRBV7-6 to TRBJ1-4, with 8 bases matching TRBD1. J was trimmed by 2 bases and V by 5 bases; bases with no gene match: 4. CDR3 length equals 15 residues. CDR1 SGHVS and CDR2 FNYEAQ come from the germline V gene. CDR3 in amino acids: CASSITGGTNEKLFF. The CDR3 region has the DNA TGTGCCAGCAGCATCACAGGGGGTACTAATGAAAAACTGTTTTTT.

The rearrangement joins TRBV5-1 to TRBJ2-5; TRBD1 matches at 9 bases. The CDR3 is 15 residues long. The junction had 5 bases not matched to a gene; V was cut back by 0 bases and J by 5 bases. Germline values: CDR1 SGHRS, CDR2 YFSETQ. The CDR3 protein is CASSLGGTGYETQYF. In DNA, the CDR3 is TGCGCCAGCAGCTTGGGAGGGACAGGGTACGAGACCCAGTACTTC.

This chain uses TRBV11-2 with TRBJ2-6; D not certain. Germline V gene lookup returns CDR1 SGHAT and CDR2 FQNNGV. V was cut by 2 bases and J by 0 bases, with 11 bases left in between. The CDR3 has 17 residues. In DNA form, the CDR3 reads TGTGCCAGCAGCTTAAGTCGGTTGAGCTCTGGGGCCAACGTCCTGACTTTC. Protein sequence: CASSLSRLSSGANVLTF.

V gene TRBV24-1 combines with J gene TRBJ2-3, with D perhaps matching TRBD2 (5 bases). Germline CDR1 is KGHDR and CDR2 is SFDVKD. CDR3 length equals 13 residues. V lost 4 bases, J lost 14 bases, and 18 bases lay in between. The chain's CDR3 is CATSESSDNRGYF. The CDR3 DNA sequence: TGTGCCACCAGTGAATCGTCCGACAATCGGGGGTATTTT.

The rearrangement uses TRBV5-5 and TRBJ1-3; D is uncertain. Trimming stripped 1 base from V and 0 bases from J, with 8 bases between. Germline-derived CDR1 and CDR2 are SGHKS and YYEKEE (reference sequence). CDR3 length: 15 residues. The chain's CDR3 is CASSLWAGSGNTIYF. DNA for the CDR3: TGTGCCAGCAGCTTGTGGGCCGGCTCTGGAAACACCATATATTTT.

The chain carries TRBV19 and TRBJ2-1; 7 positions agree with TRBD2. This CDR3 region has 11 residues. V shed 1 base, J shed 15 bases, and the junction held 3 bases outside the gene matches. Germline CDR1 LNHDA, CDR2 SQIVND (reference sequence). The DNA for the CDR3 is TGTGCCAGTAGTATAGGACTAGCACGGTTCTTC. This translates into CASSIGLARFF.

V is TRBV27 and J is TRBJ1-5; 10 bases line up with TRBD1. Trimming cost V 6 bases and J 8 bases; bases outside gene matches: 13. The CDR3 has 16 residues. CDR1 and CDR2 from the germline V gene are MNHEY and SMNVEV (reference sequence). The CDR3 nucleotides read TGTGCCAGCAGCCTCCGCATGACAGGGGGCCTTGAGCCCCAGCATTTT. It codes for CASSLRMTGGLEPQHF.

The J gene is TRBJ2-7, the V gene TRBV6-5, with D perhaps matching TRBD1 (6 bases). The CDR3 has 13 amino acids. The germline V and J ends were trimmed by 5 bases and 5 bases, with 13 bases remaining between them. The germline V gene encodes CDR1 MNHEY and CDR2 SVGAGI. This CDR3 reads CASSRIQGDEQYV. The CDR3 DNA follows: TGTGCCAGCAGTCGCATACAGGGCGACGAGCAGTACGTC.

The chain links TRBV30 to TRBJ1-1; D is unresolved. Trimming shortened V by 0 bases and J by 10 bases, and 9 bases separated the two germline ends. Germline CDR1 and CDR2: GTSNPN and SVGIG (reference sequence). CDR3 length: 11 amino acids. The CDR3 coding sequence is TGTGCCTGGAGTGTAAGTGGTAGAGCTTTCTTT. Amino acids: CAWSVSGRAFF.

This clone has more than one count but fewer than ten. The V gene is TRBV4-1, the J gene TRBJ1-6, with 10 nucleotides matching TRBD1. In germline, CDR1 is MGHRA, CDR2 YSYEKL. Unmatched junction bases numbered 7, after V lost 2 bases and J lost 0 bases. This CDR3 has 19 residues. CDR3 region: CASSQKPRDRGSYNSPLHF. The DNA for the CDR3 is TGCGCCAGCAGCCAAAAGCCCCGGGACAGGGGCTCCTATAATTCACCCCTCCACTTT.

The J gene is TRBJ2-2, the V gene TRBV5-1; 11 bases match TRBD1. The CDR3 contains 17 residues. Looked up from germline, CDR1 is SGHRS and CDR2 is YFSETQ. V lost 4 bases and J lost 6; bases outside the gene matches: 11. In DNA form, the CDR3 reads TGCGCCAGCAGCCCCCCCGGGACAGGGGGTACCGCCGGGGAGCTGTTTTTT. This translates into CASSPPGTGGTAGELFF.

The chain has TRBV3-1 (or the pseudogene TRBV3-2) and TRBJ2-3; 8 positions match TRBD2. The CDR3 is 15 residues long. Germline lookup yields CDR1 LGHDT and CDR2 YNNKEL (reference sequence). Germline trimming cut 3 bases from V and 7 bases from J; bases unmatched to any gene: 9. In DNA, the CDR3 is TGTGCCAGCAGCCACCCCGGCGCGGGGGGCTATACGCAGTATTTT. Protein: CASSHPGAGGYTQYF.

The chain is built from TRBV9 and TRBJ1-3; 9 bases agree with TRBD1. CDR3 length: 14 residues. Trimming at V came to 0 bases and at J to 7 bases, leaving 2 bases not matched to a gene. The germline V gene encodes CDR1 SGDLS and CDR2 YYNGEE. The CDR3 DNA follows: TGTGCCAGCAGCGTAGTCGGACAGGGGAACACCATATATTTT. Translated: CASSVVGQGNTIYF. Drawing the rest from reference TRBV9 and TRBJ1-3, the complete variable domain is DSGVTQTPKHLITATGQRVTLRCSPRSGDLSVYWYQQSLDQGLQFLIQYYNGEERAKGNILERFSAQQFPDLHSELNLSSLELGDSALYFCASSVVGQGNTIYFGEGSWLTVV.

This chain uses TRBV10-3 with TRBJ1-1; D ambiguous. V lost 0 bases and J 0 bases, leaving 8 bases between the germline ends. Germline V CDR1 and CDR2: ENHRY, SYGVKD. The CDR3 runs 15 residues. The CDR3 here is CAISESSAVNTEAFF. The CDR3 coding sequence is TGTGCCATCAGTGAGTCGTCAGCGGTGAACACTGAAGCTTTCTTT.

J is TRBJ2-3 and V is TRBV18; 8 nucleotides agree with TRBD2. Trimming at V came to 1 base and at J to 2 bases, leaving 8 bases not matched to a gene. The germline CDR1 and CDR2 sequences are KGHSH and LQKENI. This CDR3 has 17 residues. The CDR3 bases are TGTGCCAGCTCACCACTCGGACTAGCAGGATACACAGATACGCAGTATTTT. Translated, it gives CASSPLGLAGYTDTQYF.